The 20 T cell receptor beta chains below all came from one sample that was sequenced in a study of blood T cell repertoires in COVID-19 (TCRdb year 2020). The library was obtained by the immunoSEQ multiplex PCR assay. This immuneACCESS table, as held by TCRdb, lists in-frame sequences with V and J called but not all clones. Of the missing ones, under half trace to an unresolved V gene in checked studies; the others have no known cause. Recorded for this sample are about 350,000 clones; approximately 84% of them occurred a single time. The top ten clones comprise roughly 1% of the sample. The sequencing input was PBMCs or T cells enriched from blood (not recorded which). These TCRs come from a woman between 25 and 40 years old who had recovered from COVID-19.

This chain connects TRBV11-2 to TRBJ1-1; perhaps TRBD1 as D (6 bases). This CDR3 comprises 14 residues. Trimming removed 2 bases from V and 2 bases from J, with 9 bases in between. Germline V lookup: CDR1 SGHAT, CDR2 FQNNGV. The CDR3 DNA follows: TGTGCCAGCAGCTTACGGACAGATAACACTGAAGCTTTCTTT. It yields the protein CASSLRTDNTEAFF. The full variable domain, its missing parts supplied by reference TRBV11-2 and TRBJ1-1, is EAGVAQSPRYKIIEKRQSVAFWCNPISGHATLYWYQQILGQGPKLLIQFQNNGVVDDSQLPKDRFSAERLKGVDSTLKIQPAKLEDSAVYLCASSLRTDNTEAFFGQGTRLTVV.

The V and J genes are TRBV7-9 and TRBJ1-5, with a possible D match to TRBD1 (5 bases). Germline values: CDR1 SEHNR, CDR2 FQNEAQ (reference sequence). The CDR3 spans 13 residues. V dropped 8 bases and J dropped 7 bases, with 15 bases sitting between them. The CDR3 nucleotides read TGTGCCAGCGGGATAGGGGCAGGCCAGCCCCAGCATTTT. As protein: CASGIGAGQPQHF. The full variable domain, in which reference TRBV7-9 and TRBJ1-5 provide the parts outside the CDR3, is DTGVSQNPRHKITKRGQNVTFRCDPISEHNRLYWYRQTLGQGPEFLTYFQNEAQLEKSRLLSDRFSAERPKGSFSTLEIQRTEQGDSAMYLCASGIGAGQPQHFGDGTRLSIL.

The rearrangement links TRBV7-2 to TRBJ2-3; D is possibly TRBD2 (5 bases). The CDR3 totals 14 residues. Germline values: CDR1 SGHTA, CDR2 FQGNSA. V lost 5 bases and J lost 4, with 13 bases in between. In nucleotides, the CDR3 is TGTGCCAGCAGCCCCTCCGGAGGCGCAGATACGCAGTATTTT. It translates to CASSPSGGADTQYF.

V usage is TRBV7-8 and J usage is TRBJ1-1; TRBD1 aligns across 8 bases. J was trimmed by 11 bases and V by 1 base; bases with no gene match: 3. Per germline, CDR1 SGHVS and CDR2 FQNEAQ. The CDR3 is 12 amino acids. The CDR3 sequence: CASSLGQGAAFF. CDR3 sequence (DNA): TGTGCCAGCAGCTTAGGTCAGGGGGCCGCTTTCTTT.

The chain combines TRBV15 with TRBJ2-7; 9 bases match TRBD1. There are 14 residues in the CDR3. Germline CDR1 is LNHNV and CDR2 is YYDKDF (reference sequence). With V trimmed by 4 bases and J by 4 bases, 5 bases remained unmatched. CDR3 in DNA: TGTGCCACCAGCAATCGGGACAGGGTATACGAGCAGTACTTC. Encoded protein: CATSNRDRVYEQYF.

The V call is TRBV20-1, the J call TRBJ2-7; TRBD1 is a possible D gene (5 bases). From germline, CDR1 is DFQATT and CDR2 SNEGSKA (reference sequence). V was pared by 3 bases and J by 6 bases, with 12 bases between. The CDR3 length is 12 residues. CDR3 protein: CSASSGIGEQYF. The CDR3 DNA sequence: TGCAGTGCTAGTTCAGGGATTGGCGAGCAGTACTTC.

DNA for the CDR3: TGCGCCAGCAGACTGGGACTAGCGTCCTACAATGAGCAGTTCTTC. Protein product: CASRLGLASYNEQFF. The chain is built from TRBV5-1 and TRBJ2-1; TRBD2 agrees at 10 bases. The V gene's germline CDR1 is SGHRS and CDR2 YFSETQ. The CDR3 has 15 residues. Germline trimming cut 5 bases from V and 1 base from J; bases unmatched to any gene: 3.

V and J are TRBV3-1 (or the pseudogene TRBV3-2) and TRBJ2-3; TRBD1 might be the D (6 bases). CDR1 and CDR2 from the germline V gene are LGHDT and YNNKEL (reference sequence). The CDR3 consists of 14 residues. Trimming took 4 bases from V and 5 from J, leaving 13 bases between them. The CDR3 DNA reads as TGTGCCAGCAGCCGTGGACAGATACGAGATACGCAGTATTTT. Residues: CASSRGQIRDTQYF.

The chain joins TRBV21-1 to TRBJ1-3. TRBV21-1 is described as a pseudogene. CDR3 length equals 15 residues. For the CDR3, the DNA is TGTGCCAGCGCGGAGAAAGGGAGCTCTGGAAACACCATATATTTT. It is translated as CASAEKGSSGNTIYF.

The rearrangement links TRBV10-3 to TRBJ2-2, with a tentative D call TRBD2 (6 bases). The V gene's germline CDR1 is ENHRY and CDR2 SYGVKD. The CDR3 has 15 amino acids. Trimming removed 6 bases at V and 1 base at J, with 12 bases between. The CDR3 loop reads CAIRNTGGNTGELFF. CDR3 coding DNA: TGTGCCATCAGAAATACCGGGGGGAACACCGGGGAGCTGTTTTTT.

The V gene is TRBV24-1, the J gene TRBJ2-1; the D gene is possibly TRBD2 (6 bases). The V end lost 5 bases, the J end lost 0 bases, and 16 bases lay between the germline ends. In germline, CDR1 is KGHDR, CDR2 SFDVKD. This CDR3 is built from 17 residues. CDR3 region: CATSGGRSLSSYNEQFF. CDR3 nucleotide sequence: TGTGCCACCAGTGGGGGGAGGTCTTTAAGCTCCTACAATGAGCAGTTCTTC.

The J gene is TRBJ1-1, the V gene TRBV2, with 7 bases identical to TRBD1. With V trimmed by 2 bases and J by 0 bases, 6 bases remained unmatched. The CDR3 sequence is 16 residues long. CDR1 SNHLY and CDR2 FYNNEI come from the germline V gene. CDR3 DNA: TGTGCCAGCAGTGAAAGGGGGCAAGGGATGAACACTGAAGCTTTCTTT. Protein sequence: CASSERGQGMNTEAFF.

J is TRBJ2-3 and V is TRBV10-3, with 13 positions matching TRBD2. This CDR3 contains 16 residues. Germline assignment: CDR1 ENHRY and CDR2 SYGVKD. Trimming removed 4 bases from V and 1 base from J; junction bases left unmatched: 2. The CDR3 sequence: CAISAGTSGGTDTQYF. The CDR3 DNA follows: TGTGCCATCAGTGCTGGGACTAGCGGGGGCACAGATACGCAGTATTTT.

For this clone: Other DNA sequences of this sample code for an identical CDR3. The chain links TRBV28 to TRBJ1-5, with 8 bases lining up with TRBD1. The CDR3 consists of 15 residues. The V gene end was trimmed by 3 bases and the J gene end by 2 bases; junction bases not matched to a gene: 3. CDR1 is MDHEN and CDR2 is SYDVKM in the germline V gene. CDR3 in amino acids: CASSFQGARNQPQHF. CDR3 nucleotides: TGTGCCAGCAGTTTCCAGGGGGCCCGCAATCAGCCCCAGCATTTT.

J is TRBJ1-2 and V is TRBV4-2; no reliable D call. Germline values: CDR1 LGHNA, CDR2 YNFKEQ. There are 15 residues in the CDR3. With 0 bases removed from V and 2 bases from J, the gap between germline ends came to 10 bases. The DNA of the CDR3 is TGTGCCAGCAGCCAAGACTACGGCGGAAACTATGGCTACACCTTC. Its translation is CASSQDYGGNYGYTF.

The CDR3, as DNA: TGTGCCAGCGGGGGACAGTCTCCCGCCGGGTCCGGGGAGCTGTTTTTT. Encoded protein: CASGGQSPAGSGELFF. This chain joins TRBV28 and TRBJ2-2; 7 positions agree with TRBD1. Looked up from germline, CDR1 is MDHEN and CDR2 is SYDVKM. This CDR3 is 16 amino acids long. Trimming removed 8 bases from V and 6 bases from J; junction bases left unmatched: 15.

V gene TRBV4-1 combines with J gene TRBJ2-3, with TRBD2 as a possible D gene (6 bases). CDR1 and CDR2 (germline): MGHRA, YSYEKL. CDR3 length equals 15 residues. The germline V and J ends were trimmed by 1 base and 1 base, with 9 bases remaining between them. CDR3 residues: CASSQVSSGTDTQYF. Here the CDR3 DNA reads TGCGCCAGCAGCCAAGTCTCTAGCGGCACAGATACGCAGTATTTT.

The CDR3: CSVELLRSQGVSVKFTDTQYF. The CDR3 nucleotides read TGCAGCGTTGAATTGCTTAGATCCCAGGGGGTCTCCGTTAAGTTTACAGATACGCAGTATTTT. The chain is built from TRBV29-1 and TRBJ2-3; 7 nucleotides agree with TRBD1. With 2 bases clipped from V and 3 bases from J, the junction kept 26 bases outside the gene matches. CDR1 and CDR2 from the germline V gene are SQVTM and ANQGSEA. The CDR3 runs to 21 residues.

This chain's CDR3 is CASSIGPRNTGELFF. The CDR3 DNA reads as TGTGCCAGTAGTATTGGGCCGAGGAACACCGGGGAGCTGTTTTTT. The chain links TRBV19 to TRBJ2-2; D is unresolved. The CDR3 spans 15 residues. Germline CDR1 is LNHDA and CDR2 is SQIVND (reference sequence). The germline V and J ends were trimmed by 3 bases and 1 base, with 9 bases remaining between them.

This chain links TRBV6-4 with TRBJ1-5, with D maybe TRBD1 (5 bases). The ends were cut back, 0 bases at V and 7 bases at J, with 10 bases in the middle. The germline CDR1 and CDR2 sequences are MRHNA and SNTAGT. The CDR3 runs to 14 residues. This CDR3 reads CASSDSQGSQPQHF. In DNA form, the CDR3 reads TGTGCCAGCAGTGACTCCCAGGGCTCCCAGCCCCAGCATTTT.